Each of the 5 T cell receptor beta chains below was sequenced from the same sample in a study of breast tumors, draining lymph nodes, adjacent tissues. TCRdb re-derived calls from the multiplex PCR reads in MiXCR, one entry per CDR3 protein. Among over 200,000 distinct CDR3 sequences listed, approximately 31% were seen once. The lymph nodes were axillary draining lymph nodes from breast cancer patients. The material sequenced was axillary lymph node tissue. These receptors were obtained from a female donor with breast cancer. Some clones in this sample may be carry-over from other donors' samples.

This clonotype has more than one count but fewer than ten. J is TRBJ1-2 and V is TRBV10-3; D is possibly TRBD1 (5 bases). This CDR3 spans 16 amino acids. CDR1 ENHRY and CDR2 SYGVKD come from the germline V gene. V lost 0 bases, J lost 4 bases, and 15 bases lay in between. The CDR3 region is CAISESTWDGFYGYTF. The DNA for the CDR3 is TGTGCCATCAGTGAGTCAACTTGGGACGGATTCTATGGCTACACCTTC.

This clonotype was seen ten or more times. The chain is built from TRBV20-1 and TRBJ2-5; tentatively, D is TRBD1 or TRBD2 (5 bases each). CDR3 length: 13 amino acids. In germline, CDR1 is DFQATT, CDR2 SNEGSKA (reference sequence). Deletions cut 1 base from V and 7 bases from J, with 13 bases between. CDR3 nucleotide sequence: TGCAGTGCTAGAGCGTACGGGGCCGGGACCCAGTACTTC. The encoded protein is CSARAYGAGTQYF.

The V call is TRBV19, the J call TRBJ2-3; 12 bases map to TRBD2. Germline CDR1 LNHDA, CDR2 SQIVND (reference sequence). The CDR3 contains 15 residues. The junction had 8 bases not matched to a gene; V was cut back by 7 bases and J by 6 bases. This CDR3 is CASTPGLAGRDTQYF. CDR3 nucleotide sequence: TGTGCCAGTACTCCGGGACTAGCGGGCAGGGATACGCAGTATTTT.

There are many counts of this clonotype. The chain links TRBV11-1 to TRBJ2-1; 11 bases are a match to TRBD2. Per the germline V gene, CDR1 is SGHAT and CDR2 is FQDESV (reference sequence). This CDR3 is 15 amino acids long. V gave up 0 bases and J gave up 5 bases; unmatched junction bases: 0. The CDR3: CASSLAGLADNEQFF. The CDR3 DNA reads TGTGCCAGCAGCTTAGCGGGACTAGCGGACAATGAGCAGTTCTTC.

Notes on this clonotype: Given the absence of the conserved phenylalanine or tryptophan at the CDR3 end, a read error is likely. The DNA is left out, because the CDR3 cannot be placed on it with certainty; the CDR3 is given as TCRdb lists it. This chain joins TRBV24-1 and TRBJ2-7; the D call TRBD2 from the table was never checked on the DNA. Inclusive of both ends, the CDR3 amounts to 11 amino acids. CDR1 and CDR2 (germline): KGHDR, SFDVKD. The CDR3 spells CATSATSGLPP.